Listed below are T cell receptor beta chains from one sample, sequenced in a study of blood T cell repertoires in COVID-19. Method: immunoSEQ multiplex PCR; TCRdb's copy keeps in-frame clones and lacks some. The sample includes about 480,000 clones, 75% to 90% of them seen just once. The material sequenced was PBMCs or T cells enriched from blood (not recorded which). Every receptor here comes from a woman aged 55-70 years who had recovered from COVID-19. Both conserved end residues are trimmed from each CDR3. D genes are given only for firm matches.

d_call,v_call,j_call,cdr3_aa
-,TRBV18,TRBJ1-6,ASSRQWNSPLH
-,TRBV4-1,TRBJ2-3,ASSQAQIVVDTQY
TRBD1,TRBV18,TRBJ2-1,ASSPVQGEGEQF
TRBD1,TRBV9,TRBJ2-2,ASSVALMDRAGGELF
-,TRBV24-1,TRBJ1-2,ATSDGTGINYGYT
-,TRBV18,TRBJ2-5,ASSPNQGLGETQY
-,TRBV11-3,TRBJ2-1,ASSLRGMLDEQF
TRBD2,TRBV10-3,TRBJ2-3,AIRWGTSGVDTQY
-,TRBV5-6,TRBJ1-3,ASSFQGYSGNTIY
TRBD1,TRBV29-1,TRBJ2-3,SVGDRATDTQY
-,TRBV11-2,TRBJ1-3,ASSSNSGNTIY
TRBD1,TRBV4-1,TRBJ1-2,ASSPQGSEGYT
-,TRBV2,TRBJ2-4,ASTVGTSGNIQY
-,TRBV18,TRBJ1-4,ASSPGTDYNEKLF
TRBD1,TRBV27,TRBJ1-3,ASSSGGSGNTIY
-,TRBV7-2,TRBJ2-1,ASSLAAGYHEQF
-,TRBV19,TRBJ1-1,ASKVAGMNTEAF